This TCR beta chain was recorded in a study of T cell responses to AZD1222 COVID-19 vaccine. Assay used: immunoSEQ multiplex PCR; TCRdb lists only in-frame clones, some missing. The sample contains roughly 69,000 clones, 75% to 90% of which appear only once. V dropped 2 bases and J dropped 7; count of bases not matched to a gene: 7. In germline, CDR1 is SGHTA, CDR2 FQGNSA. The CDR3 length is 15 residues. Pooling covered second doses at about 4 or about 12 weeks. The sample holds one count of this clone. This clonotype was sampled from an adult who received the AZD1222 COVID-19 vaccine. This chain links TRBV7-2 with TRBJ1-5; the match to TRBD1 covers 8 bases. The source was peripheral blood, collected 28 days after the second AZD1222 dose. Written as DNA, the CDR3 is TGTGCCAGCAGCTTAAAAGGACAGGGAGAGCAGCCCCAGCATTTT. Translating gives CASSLKGQGEQPQHF. Combining the CDR3 with reference TRBV7-2 and TRBJ1-5 gives the whole variable domain GAGVSQSPSNKVTEKGKDVELRCDPISGHTALYWYRQSLGQGLEFLIYFQGNSAPDKSGLPSDRFSAERTGGSVSTLTIQRTQQEDSAVYLCASSLKGQGEQPQHFGDGTRLSIL.